This TCR beta chain was observed in a study of T cell responses to AZD1222 COVID-19 vaccine. Broader study findings: Females made up more of the donors, who were largely white British, and clonal diversity may have come out too low. Baseline testing showed seropositivity in only five or six AZD1222 recipients.

With 4 bases clipped from V and 1 base from J, the junction kept 11 bases outside the gene matches. This CDR3 spans 18 amino acids. Germline assignment: CDR1 SGHNT and CDR2 YYREEE (reference sequence). Clones were sequenced by immunoSEQ multiplex PCR, and TCRdb holds only the in-frame ones, with some missing. The table records tens of thousands of clones, roughly nine tenths of them present only once. A note on this clone: Antigen: not known.

The V and J genes are TRBV5-4 and TRBJ2-1, with 10 positions matching TRBD2. Specimen: peripheral blood, collected 28 days after the second AZD1222 dose. This sequence was found in an adult who received the AZD1222 COVID-19 vaccine. CDR3 DNA sequence: TGTGCCAGCAGCCCCGCGGGGCTTAGCGGGAGGTCCTACAATGAGCAGTTCTTC. Its translation: CASSPAGLSGRSYNEQFF.